The 32 T cell receptor beta chains given below trace back to one sample, sequenced in a study of cytomegalovirus exposure and HLA in healthy donors. PCR involved 60 Vbeta and 13 Jbeta primers. Sequencing used immunoSEQ multiplex PCR; TCRdb keeps in-frame clones, though not all of them. Of 200,000 or so clones listed, approximately 80% are singletons. Sequencing was carried out using PBMCs. Receptor source: a girl aged 2 to 9 in good health and CMV-seronegative.

The chain combines TRBV2 with TRBJ2-7, with TRBD2 identical over 10 bases. CDR1 is SNHLY, CDR2 FYNNEI, per germline. This CDR3 spans 14 amino acids. Germline trimming cut 6 bases from V and 0 bases from J; bases unmatched to any gene: 2. CDR3 sequence reads: CASRASGSSYEQYF. The CDR3 bases are TGTGCCAGCAGGGCTAGCGGGAGCTCCTACGAGCAGTACTTC.

The genes are TRBV6-1 and TRBJ1-2; D gene ambiguous. V was clipped by 5 bases and J by 0 bases, with 10 bases between them. CDR3 length: 14 amino acids. Germline V gene sequence: CDR1 MNHNS, CDR2 SASEGT. DNA of the CDR3: TGTGCCAGCAGTCCCCCCGCAGCTAACTATGGCTACACCTTC. This codes for CASSPPAANYGYTF.

J is TRBJ1-1 and V is TRBV19; a possible D gene is TRBD1 (5 bases). V lost 1 base, J lost 0 bases, and 15 bases lay in between. This CDR3 region has 17 residues. The V gene's germline CDR1 is LNHDA and CDR2 SQIVND (reference sequence). The CDR3 here is CASSIGRGLGMNTEAFF. CDR3 DNA: TGTGCCAGTAGTATAGGGAGGGGACTGGGAATGAACACTGAAGCTTTCTTT.

The chain joins TRBV10-1 to TRBJ2-2; D is perhaps TRBD1 (5 bases). This CDR3 region has 14 residues. In germline, CDR1 is WNHNN, CDR2 SYGVQD (reference sequence). V was clipped by 5 bases and J by 2 bases, with 9 bases between them. The CDR3 is CASSQGSNTGELFF. In nucleotides, the CDR3 is TGCGCCAGCAGTCAGGGATCCAACACCGGGGAGCTGTTTTTT.

The chain carries TRBV27 and TRBJ1-2, with D possibly matching TRBD1 (5 bases). V shed 8 bases and J shed 4 bases, with 11 bases lying between them. Looked up from germline, CDR1 is MNHEY and CDR2 is SMNVEV (reference sequence). The CDR3 runs 12 residues. The chain's CDR3 is CASGGLPYGYTF. For the CDR3, the DNA is TGTGCCAGCGGGGGACTCCCCTATGGCTACACCTTC.

The chain couples TRBV7-9 to TRBJ2-1; TRBD2 aligns across 11 bases. The CDR3 has 16 amino acids. V shed 3 bases, J shed 6 bases, and the junction held 7 bases outside the gene matches. Germline lookup yields CDR1 SEHNR and CDR2 FQNEAQ (reference sequence). The CDR3 DNA reads TGTGCCAGCAGCTTGACTAGCGGGATACTGTTCAATGAGCAGTTCTTC. This sequence encodes CASSLTSGILFNEQFF.

This chain links TRBV7-7 with TRBJ2-5; a weak D match, TRBD2 (6 bases). Germline V gives CDR1 SSHAT, CDR2 FNYEAQ (reference sequence). The ends were cut back, 1 base at V and 1 base at J, with 13 bases in the middle. The CDR3 has 16 amino acids. CDR3 protein: CASSLGRLVLQETQYF. The CDR3 DNA is TGTGCCAGCAGCTTAGGGCGACTAGTCCTCCAAGAGACCCAGTACTTC.

V and J are TRBV6-1 and TRBJ2-5; TRBD2 agrees at 7 bases. Germline loops: CDR1 MNHNS, CDR2 SASEGT. The CDR3 is made up of 16 amino acids. Trimming removed 0 bases from V and 5 bases from J; junction bases left unmatched: 9. The CDR3 loop is CASSEAETSRWETQYF. CDR3 coding DNA: TGTGCCAGCAGTGAAGCCGAGACTAGCAGATGGGAGACCCAGTACTTC.

The chain recombines TRBV15 with TRBJ2-3; 7 positions match TRBD2. This CDR3 comprises 14 residues. CDR1 LNHNV and CDR2 YYDKDF come from the germline V gene (reference sequence). V trimming: 1 base; J trimming: 6 bases; junction bases outside the gene matches: 4. CDR3 protein: CATSRGGGSDTQYF. For the CDR3, the DNA is TGTGCCACCAGCAGAGGGGGAGGGTCCGATACGCAGTATTTT.

The chain carries TRBV27 and TRBJ1-1; D not resolved. V was cut by 5 bases and J by 2 bases, with 9 bases left in between. This CDR3 has 13 amino acids. Germline assignment: CDR1 MNHEY and CDR2 SMNVEV (reference sequence). CDR3 coding DNA: TGTGCCAGCAGTGCACCGGGAAACACTGAAGCTTTCTTT. This sequence encodes CASSAPGNTEAFF.

The count of this clone is one. The chain links TRBV5-1 to TRBJ1-4, with D tentatively TRBD1 (5 bases). The CDR3 sequence is 13 residues long. The V end was cut by 4 bases, the J end by 8 bases, with 12 bases between. Germline V CDR1 and CDR2: SGHRS, YFSETQ. The CDR3 DNA is TGCGCCAGCAGCCGGGGAGGGGACGAAAAACTGTTTTTT. This translates into CASSRGGDEKLFF. Looking up the rest from reference TRBV5-1 and TRBJ1-4 gives the full variable domain: KAGVTQTPRYLIKTRGQQVTLSCSPISGHRSVSWYQQTPGQGLQFLFEYFSETQRNKGNFPGRFSGRQFSNSRSEMNVSTLELGDSALYLCASSRGGDEKLFFGSGTQLSVL.

J is TRBJ2-7 and V is TRBV9, with 7 bases identical to TRBD1. V dropped 3 bases and J dropped 7; count of bases not matched to a gene: 4. The CDR3 has 12 residues. The germline CDR1 and CDR2 sequences are SGDLS and YYNGEE. CDR3: CASSASDREQYF. As DNA, the CDR3 is TGTGCCAGCAGCGCCTCGGACAGGGAGCAGTACTTC.

The chain is built from TRBV7-6 and TRBJ1-3; D possibly corresponds to TRBD1 (6 bases). V gave up 1 base and J gave up 5 bases, with 18 bases separating them. Per germline, CDR1 SGHVS and CDR2 FNYEAQ. This CDR3 spans 17 amino acids. CDR3 coding DNA: TGTGCCAGCAGCTTAGTGGCCTACAGGGAAGTTAGAAACACCATATATTTT. It is translated as CASSLVAYREVRNTIYF.

This rearrangement joins TRBV6-1 to TRBJ1-1, with 8 bases matching TRBD1. Germline V gene lookup returns CDR1 MNHNS and CDR2 SASEGT. V was clipped by 1 base and J by 3 bases; unmatched bases: 1. The CDR3 is 14 residues long. The CDR3 coding sequence is TGTGCCAGCAGTGAAGACAGGGGGGACACTGAAGCTTTCTTT. It yields the protein CASSEDRGDTEAFF.

The genes are TRBV9 and TRBJ1-2; 10 bases agree with TRBD1. J lost 3 bases, V lost 0 bases, and 2 bases had no gene match. CDR1 is SGDLS, CDR2 YYNGEE, per germline. The CDR3 is 15 residues long. CDR3 sequence: CASSVEGQGYYGYTF. In nucleotides, the CDR3 is TGTGCCAGCAGCGTAGAGGGACAGGGGTACTATGGCTACACCTTC.

The chain carries TRBV29-1 and TRBJ2-7, with D possibly matching TRBD1 (7 bases). Germline lookup yields CDR1 SQVTM and CDR2 ANQGSEA. There are 13 residues in the CDR3. V lost 3 bases and J 3 bases, leaving 12 bases between the germline ends. The CDR3 reads CSVESRGDYEQYF. As DNA, the CDR3 is TGCAGCGTTGAGTCCAGGGGGGACTACGAGCAGTACTTC.

V gene TRBV5-1 combines with J gene TRBJ1-1; 7 nucleotides align to TRBD1. In germline, CDR1 is SGHRS, CDR2 YFSETQ. V was pared by 3 bases and J by 14 bases, with 13 bases of the junction left unmatched. The CDR3 is made up of 13 amino acids. CDR3 coding DNA: TGCGCCAGCAGCTCCGGGACAGCCAACGGTAACTTCTTT. This sequence encodes CASSSGTANGNFF.

This chain joins TRBV5-1 and TRBJ2-1; possibly TRBD2 for D (6 bases). Germline V CDR1 and CDR2: SGHRS, YFSETQ. The CDR3 is 15 residues long. Trimming removed 1 base from V and 8 bases from J, with 16 bases in between. This CDR3 reads CASSLWRGVGDEQFF. CDR3 in DNA: TGCGCCAGCAGCTTGTGGAGGGGAGTAGGCGATGAGCAGTTCTTC.

This sequence joins TRBV5-1 and TRBJ1-2, with 8 bases identical to TRBD1. Trimming cost V 4 bases and J 6 bases; bases outside gene matches: 11. The germline CDR1 and CDR2 sequences are SGHRS and YFSETQ. This CDR3 is built from 15 residues. CDR3 protein: CASSTWTGTLDGYTF. Written as DNA, the CDR3 is TGCGCCAGCAGCACTTGGACAGGGACTCTGGATGGCTACACCTTC.

This rearrangement joins TRBV19 to TRBJ2-3; D perhaps matches TRBD2 (5 bases). This CDR3 is 13 amino acids long. The V end lost 6 bases, the J end lost 2 bases, and 9 bases lay between the germline ends. CDR1 and CDR2 (germline): LNHDA, SQIVND (reference sequence). The CDR3 region has the DNA TGTGCCAGTAGGGACTCACCCACAGATACGCAGTATTTT. Residues: CASRDSPTDTQYF.

As regards this clone: The germline gene is not matched at one end of the junction; a read error may be the cause. The rearrangement links TRBV7-9 to TRBJ1-4, with D possibly being TRBD1 (6 bases). This CDR3 comprises 14 residues. CDR1 and CDR2 from the germline V gene are SEHNR and FQNEAQ (reference sequence). CDR3 region: CASSPWGPKEKLFF. CDR3 sequence (DNA): TGTGCCAGCAGCCCATGGGGGCCTAAAGAAAAACTGTTTTTT.

For the CDR3, the DNA is TGTGCCAGCAGACATCCGGACAGGGGGAAGATTTCTGAAGCTTTCTTT. Its protein is CASRHPDRGKISEAFF. The chain joins TRBV5-6 to TRBJ1-1; 10 nucleotides agree with TRBD1. The CDR3 length is 16 residues. The V gene end was trimmed by 5 bases and the J gene end by 6 bases; junction bases not matched to a gene: 13. CDR1 is SGHDT and CDR2 is YYEEEE in the germline V gene.

CDR3 DNA: TGTGCCAGCAGTTCGACAGGCGCTGGAAACACCATATATTTT. Encoded protein: CASSSTGAGNTIYF. This chain joins TRBV2 and TRBJ1-3, with a weak D call TRBD1 (6 bases). CDR1 is SNHLY and CDR2 is FYNNEI in the germline V gene. Trimming took off 5 bases at V and 2 bases at J, with 10 bases between the two ends. The CDR3 has 14 residues.

This clone was counted between two and nine times. The chain has TRBV7-6 and TRBJ2-5; TRBD2 matches at 10 bases. Germline V gene data show CDR1 as SGHVS and CDR2 as FNYEAQ. V lost 4 bases to trimming and J lost 3 bases; unmatched junction nucleotides: 2. The CDR3 spans 14 residues. Written as DNA, the CDR3 is TGTGCCAGCAGCTCCCTAGCGGGAGAAGAGACCCAGTACTTC. As protein: CASSSLAGEETQYF.

The J gene is TRBJ2-1, the V gene TRBV5-1, with 9 bases that match TRBD2. The CDR3 has 18 amino acids. J was trimmed by 5 bases and V by 0 bases; bases with no gene match: 12. Germline V lookup: CDR1 SGHRS, CDR2 YFSETQ. The chain's CDR3 is CASSLGTGTSKSHNEQFF. The CDR3 DNA follows: TGCGCCAGCAGCTTGGGAACCGGGACTAGCAAGTCCCACAATGAGCAGTTCTTC.

The chain is built from TRBV7-9 and TRBJ1-1; D is uncertain. The germline V gene has CDR1 SEHNR and CDR2 FQNEAQ (reference sequence). Deletions cut 1 base from V and 2 bases from J, with 8 bases between. CDR3 length equals 14 residues. The CDR3 is CASSLVRLNTEAFF. The CDR3 coding sequence is TGTGCCAGCAGCTTAGTCCGGTTAAACACTGAAGCTTTCTTT.

V is TRBV27 and J is TRBJ1-1; D gene ambiguous. The CDR3 totals 10 residues. Germline lookup yields CDR1 MNHEY and CDR2 SMNVEV (reference sequence). V was trimmed by 11 bases and J by 1 base, leaving 5 bases between them. The CDR3: CAAKNTEAFF. DNA for the CDR3: TGTGCCGCGAAGAACACTGAAGCTTTCTTT.

This clone was seen a handful of times. The rearrangement joins TRBV6-1 to TRBJ2-1, with 10 bases identical to TRBD2. Germline V gene sequence: CDR1 MNHNS, CDR2 SASEGT. The junction had 8 bases not matched to a gene; V was cut back by 0 bases and J by 9 bases. The CDR3 is 16 amino acids. Written as DNA, the CDR3 is TGTGCCAGCAGTGAAGCTCCAGCGGGGGGGCCCGGTGAGCAGTTCTTC. Its protein product is CASSEAPAGGPGEQFF.

In this sample, this clone turned up a few times. The rearrangement uses TRBV14 and TRBJ2-3; no firm D call. Germline lookup yields CDR1 SGHDN and CDR2 FVKESK. The CDR3 is 15 amino acids. V was cut by 1 base and J by 2 bases, with 10 bases left in between. The CDR3 sequence: CASSQGVAATDTQYF. The CDR3 DNA sequence: TGTGCCAGCAGCCAAGGAGTAGCAGCCACAGATACGCAGTATTTT. Drawing the rest from reference TRBV14 and TRBJ2-3, the complete variable domain is EAGVTQFPSHSVIEKGQTVTLRCDPISGHDNLYWYRRVMGKEIKFLLHFVKESKQDESGMPNNRFLAERTGGTYSTLKVQPAELEDSGVYFCASSQGVAATDTQYFGPGTRLTVL.

The chain carries TRBV7-9 and TRBJ2-2, with 7 bases aligning to TRBD1. The V segment lost 5 bases and the J segment 7 bases; nucleotides outside the gene matches: 10. Germline CDR1 SEHNR, CDR2 FQNEAQ (reference sequence). The CDR3 totals 15 residues. The CDR3 DNA reads as TGTGCCAGCAGCCGCGAGACAGGGTTGGTCGGGGAGCTGTTTTTT. It codes for CASSRETGLVGELFF.

The rearrangement uses TRBV5-6 and TRBJ1-2, with D tentatively TRBD1 (5 bases). The length of the CDR3 is 16 residues. V gave up 0 bases and J gave up 5 bases, with 17 bases separating them. CDR1 is SGHDT and CDR2 is YYEEEE in the germline V gene. The CDR3 sequence is CASSLGEYWGGYGYTF. The CDR3 DNA follows: TGTGCCAGCAGCTTGGGGGAGTATTGGGGGGGATATGGCTACACCTTC.

V gene TRBV11-2 combines with J gene TRBJ1-1, with D possibly matching TRBD1 (5 bases). Germline assignment: CDR1 SGHAT and CDR2 FQNNGV. V lost 5 bases and J lost 6, with 13 bases in between. CDR3 length: 13 residues. The CDR3 region is CASSLLGGAEAFF. CDR3 sequence (DNA): TGTGCCAGCAGCCTGCTGGGGGGGGCTGAAGCTTTCTTT.